Each of the 16 T cell receptor beta chains below was sequenced from the same sample in a study of blood T cell repertoires in COVID-19. Generated by immunoSEQ multiplex PCR, the TCRdb table keeps only in-frame clones and is missing some. The sample carries tens of thousands of clones, around nine tenths recorded once. Sequencing input: peripheral blood. These receptors all come from a man over 45 with active COVID-19.

The chain recombines TRBV29-1 with TRBJ2-3, with D uncertain. The length of the CDR3 is 11 residues. V was pared by 6 bases and J by 5 bases, with 9 bases between. Germline assignment: CDR1 SQVTM and CDR2 ANQGSEA. CDR3 protein: CSVGNKDTQYF. CDR3 nucleotide sequence: TGCAGCGTGGGCAACAAAGATACGCAGTATTTT.

This clone showed up just once. V usage is TRBV5-1 and J usage is TRBJ2-1; TRBD1 might be the D (5 bases). Trimming left V 2 bases short and J 2 bases short, with 8 bases between. The CDR3 is 14 amino acids. The germline CDR1 and CDR2 sequences are SGHRS and YFSETQ. Here the CDR3 DNA reads TGCGCCAGCAGCTTAGGGGCCCCCTACAATGAGCAGTTCTTC. This codes for CASSLGAPYNEQFF.

This chain links TRBV28 with TRBJ1-5; no firm D call. The V end lost 6 bases, the J end lost 2 bases, and 17 bases lay between the germline ends. Germline values: CDR1 MDHEN, CDR2 SYDVKM. The CDR3 extends over 16 amino acids. The CDR3 sequence: CASSLEGPRGNQPQHF. CDR3 DNA sequence: TGTGCCAGCAGCCTCGAGGGTCCCCGGGGCAATCAGCCCCAGCATTTT. Complete variable domain (other parts from reference TRBV28 and TRBJ1-5): DVKVTQSSRYLVKRTGEKVFLECVQDMDHENMFWYRQDPGLGLRLIYFSYDVKMKEKGDIPEGYSVSREKKERFSLILESASTNQTSMYLCASSLEGPRGNQPQHFGDGTRLSIL.

The V gene is TRBV4-3, the J gene TRBJ2-5; D not certain. The germline CDR1 and CDR2 sequences are LGHNA and YSLEER. The CDR3 spans 15 residues. Trimming cost V 0 bases and J 5 bases, with 13 bases left between them. The CDR3 nucleotides read TGCGCCAGCAGCCAAGATCTGACGCGGCGGGAGACCCAGTACTTC. Its translation is CASSQDLTRRETQYF.

V usage is TRBV7-9 and J usage is TRBJ1-1; perhaps TRBD1 as D (6 bases). This CDR3 region has 14 residues. With 5 bases removed from V and 4 bases from J, the gap between germline ends came to 14 bases. The germline CDR1 and CDR2 sequences are SEHNR and FQNEAQ (reference sequence). CDR3 coding DNA: TGTGCCAGCAGCCAAATACAGGGTGCCACTGAAGCTTTCTTT. The encoded protein is CASSQIQGATEAFF.

This chain connects TRBV7-2 to TRBJ2-2; 8 positions match TRBD1. Germline V gene data show CDR1 as SGHTA and CDR2 as FQGNSA. This CDR3 has 16 amino acids. J gave up 8 bases and V 3 bases, and 11 bases lay outside the gene matches. The CDR3: CASSFVRAGGSGELFF. For the CDR3, the DNA is TGTGCCAGCAGCTTTGTGCGGGCAGGGGGCTCTGGGGAGCTGTTTTTT.

The chain uses TRBV4-1 and TRBJ1-1; D is possibly TRBD1 (5 bases). The germline gives CDR1 MGHRA, CDR2 YSYEKL. The CDR3 runs 18 residues. Trimming pared 0 bases from V and 1 base from J, leaving 18 bases between. CDR3 nucleotides: TGCGCCAGCAGCCAAGATTTTTTGGTTGGGGCCTCGAACACTGAAGCTTTCTTT. Translated, it gives CASSQDFLVGASNTEAFF.

The chain is built from TRBV19 and TRBJ1-4, with D possibly matching TRBD1 (6 bases). V was shortened by 0 bases and J by 2 bases, with 19 bases between the two germline ends. In germline, CDR1 is LNHDA, CDR2 SQIVND (reference sequence). The CDR3 extends over 19 amino acids. The CDR3 spells CASSIDLPPYRATNEKLFF. As DNA, the CDR3 is TGTGCCAGTAGTATAGATCTTCCTCCTTACAGGGCGACTAATGAAAAACTGTTTTTT.

This clone was observed a few times. The chain couples TRBV6-1 to TRBJ1-1; a weak D match, TRBD1 (5 bases). Germline CDR1 is MNHNS and CDR2 is SASEGT. The CDR3 length is 14 residues. V shed 2 bases and J shed 0 bases, with 7 bases lying between them. CDR3 sequence reads: CASSEQGMNTEAFF. As DNA, the CDR3 is TGTGCCAGCAGTGAACAGGGCATGAACACTGAAGCTTTCTTT.

V is TRBV28 and J is TRBJ1-1; unclear D gene. V lost 1 base and J 3 bases, leaving 3 bases between the germline ends. This CDR3 region has 12 residues. Looked up from germline, CDR1 is MDHEN and CDR2 is SYDVKM. CDR3 sequence reads: CASSLSDTEAFF. The CDR3 nucleotides read TGTGCCAGCAGTTTATCGGACACTGAAGCTTTCTTT.

The chain recombines TRBV14 with TRBJ2-5, with 7 nucleotides matching TRBD2. The CDR3 sequence is 16 residues long. CDR1 and CDR2 (germline): SGHDN, FVKESK. The trim removed 1 base at V and 3 bases at J, leaving 8 bases unmatched. CDR3 amino acids: CASSQAGGRGEETQYF. The CDR3 nucleotides read TGTGCCAGCAGCCAAGCGGGGGGAAGGGGTGAAGAGACCCAGTACTTC. Supplemented by reference TRBV14 and TRBJ2-5, the full variable domain reads EAGVTQFPSHSVIEKGQTVTLRCDPISGHDNLYWYRRVMGKEIKFLLHFVKESKQDESGMPNNRFLAERTGGTYSTLKVQPAELEDSGVYFCASSQAGGRGEETQYFGPGTRLLVL.

The DNA of the CDR3 is TGTGCCAGCAGCCGTACAGGGAACAATCAGCCCCAGCATTTT. Protein: CASSRTGNNQPQHF. The J gene is TRBJ1-5, the V gene TRBV7-9; a possible D gene is TRBD1 (6 bases). Per the germline V gene, CDR1 is SEHNR and CDR2 is FQNEAQ (reference sequence). Trimming took 5 bases from V and 3 from J, leaving 11 bases between them. The CDR3 totals 14 residues.

V is TRBV7-2 and J is TRBJ2-5; 13 bases match TRBD2. V lost 0 bases, J lost 6 bases, and 10 bases stayed unmatched. The length of the CDR3 is 18 residues. CDR1 is SGHTA, CDR2 FQGNSA, per germline. The CDR3 sequence: CASSLAPTSGGDKKTQYF. The CDR3, as DNA: TGTGCCAGCAGCTTAGCCCCTACTAGCGGGGGGGACAAAAAGACCCAGTACTTC.

The table lists this clone with a count of one. The chain joins TRBV20-1 to TRBJ1-2; tentatively, D is TRBD1 (5 bases). This CDR3 contains 12 residues. CDR1 and CDR2 (germline): DFQATT, SNEGSKA (reference sequence). Trimming pared 3 bases from V and 3 bases from J, leaving 8 bases between. The CDR3 DNA follows: TGCAGTGCTAGTCGGGGGGACTATGGCTACACCTTC. Translation gives CSASRGDYGYTF.

V usage is TRBV21-1 and J usage is TRBJ2-1; the D segment call TRBD2 is taken from the table without a DNA check. TRBV21-1 is a pseudogene segment. CDR3 length: 20 residues. In nucleotides, the CDR3 is TGTGCCAGCAGCAAAGTTGGGCTAGCGGGAGGTTCCTTCTCCTACAATGAGCAGTTCTTC. It codes for CASSKVGLAGGSFSYNEQFF.

V and J are TRBV7-2 and TRBJ2-7, with 7 bases fitting TRBD1. Trimming removed 0 bases from V and 0 bases from J; junction bases left unmatched: 5. The CDR3 covers 16 residues. Germline V gene data show CDR1 as SGHTA and CDR2 as FQGNSA. The CDR3: CASSLAATGSSYEQYF. CDR3 DNA sequence: TGTGCCAGCAGCTTAGCCGCGACAGGGAGCTCCTACGAGCAGTACTTC. The full variable domain, completed using reference TRBV7-2 and TRBJ2-7, is GAGVSQSPSNKVTEKGKDVELRCDPISGHTALYWYRQSLGQGLEFLIYFQGNSAPDKSGLPSDRFSAERTGGSVSTLTIQRTQQEDSAVYLCASSLAATGSSYEQYFGPGTRLTVT.